These 18 T cell receptor beta chains were all obtained from the same sample, sequenced in a study of control samples from healthy donors and cancer patients (dated by TCRdb to the early 2020s). The method was the immunoSEQ multiplex PCR assay. Held by TCRdb, this immuneACCESS table contains in-frame sequences only and omits some clones. Under half of the omission traces to an unresolved V gene where checked; the cause of the rest is unknown. The sample has about 94,000 clones on record, 90% of them singletons. The ten most abundant clones make up 3% to 4.5% of the sample. Sequences were obtained from blood. All receptors come from a woman aged 18-30 years in good health.

The chain links TRBV6-5 to TRBJ2-5; D gene uncertain. CDR1 is MNHEY, CDR2 SVGAGI, per germline. V shed 6 bases and J shed 4 bases, with 9 bases lying between them. This CDR3 has 12 residues. The CDR3 reads CASSISGETQYF. CDR3 sequence (DNA): TGTGCCAGCAGCATATCGGGAGAGACCCAGTACTTC.

The rearrangement joins TRBV5-1 to TRBJ2-1; 7 positions match TRBD2. Per the germline V gene, CDR1 is SGHRS and CDR2 is YFSETQ. The V and J ends lost 0 bases and 0 bases, in that order; junction bases with no gene match: 0. The CDR3 covers 15 residues. The CDR3 sequence is CASSLGEGSYNEQFF. CDR3 nucleotides: TGCGCCAGCAGCTTGGGGGAGGGCTCCTACAATGAGCAGTTCTTC.

The chain employs TRBV6-6 and TRBJ2-2; 7 positions agree with TRBD2. The junction had 6 bases not matched to a gene; V was cut back by 4 bases and J by 1 base. The CDR3 extends over 16 amino acids. The V gene's germline CDR1 is MNHNY and CDR2 SVGAGI (reference sequence). The CDR3 region is CASSSSAGRNTGELFF. The CDR3 coding sequence is TGTGCCAGCAGTTCCTCAGCGGGGCGGAACACCGGGGAGCTGTTTTTT.

CDR3 amino acids: CASSFIQGAITEAFF. The CDR3 DNA is TGTGCCAGCAGTTTCATACAGGGGGCGATAACTGAAGCTTTCTTT. The chain uses TRBV6-5 and TRBJ1-1; 9 bases are shared with TRBD1. Germline V gene data show CDR1 as MNHEY and CDR2 as SVGAGI. The V gene end was trimmed by 4 bases and the J gene end by 5 bases; junction bases not matched to a gene: 8. The CDR3 totals 15 residues.

The CDR3 DNA reads TGTGCCAGCAGTGAAACCTCGATGAATGAAAAACTGTTTTTT. Its protein product is CASSETSMNEKLFF. The chain combines TRBV6-1 with TRBJ1-4; no clear D. V lost 2 bases and J lost 5, with 9 bases in between. CDR3 length: 14 residues. The germline gives CDR1 MNHNS, CDR2 SASEGT.

The V call is TRBV5-1, the J call TRBJ2-1, with D possibly called TRBD1 or TRBD2 (5 bases each). Looked up from germline, CDR1 is SGHRS and CDR2 is YFSETQ. The CDR3 is made up of 16 amino acids. Trimming stripped 4 bases from V and 0 bases from J, with 14 bases between. The CDR3, as DNA: TGCGCCAGCAGCCCCGATGAGGGGCGCTCCTACAATGAGCAGTTCTTC. Translated: CASSPDEGRSYNEQFF.

The chain combines TRBV9 with TRBJ2-2; D is undetermined. The V gene's germline CDR1 is SGDLS and CDR2 YYNGEE. The CDR3 consists of 13 residues. The V gene lost 0 bases and the J gene lost 5 bases, with 5 bases spanning the gap. Here the CDR3 reads CASSVDLTGELFF. The CDR3 DNA reads as TGTGCCAGCAGCGTAGATTTGACCGGGGAGCTGTTTTTT.

The chain couples TRBV7-7 to TRBJ2-7; no clear D gene. Deletions cut 8 bases from V and 2 bases from J, with 19 bases between. Germline V gene sequence: CDR1 SSHAT, CDR2 FNYEAQ (reference sequence). The CDR3 sequence is 15 residues long. CDR3 bases: TGTGCCAGCCCGACGTCCGATTCGACAACCTACGAGCAGTACTTC. It encodes CASPTSDSTTYEQYF.

The chain couples TRBV11-2 to TRBJ2-5; tentatively, D is TRBD2 (6 bases). CDR1 is SGHAT, CDR2 FQNNGV, per germline. The CDR3 runs 16 residues. V dropped 2 bases and J dropped 4 bases, with 17 bases sitting between them. The CDR3 spells CASSLLAGRSLETQYF. The CDR3 region has the DNA TGTGCCAGCAGCTTATTGGCAGGGAGGAGCTTAGAGACCCAGTACTTC.

This clone was recorded only once. The V gene is TRBV1, the J gene TRBJ2-7. TRBV1 is flagged as a pseudogene. The CDR3 has 14 amino acids. The CDR3 loop is CTSSQFPASYEQYF. In DNA, the CDR3 is TGCACCAGCAGCCAATTCCCCGCTTCCTACGAGCAGTACTTC.

J is TRBJ2-1 and V is TRBV6-4; 10 positions match TRBD2. Trimming at V came to 2 bases and at J to 6 bases, leaving 4 bases not matched to a gene. Germline V gene lookup returns CDR1 MRHNA and CDR2 SNTAGT. The CDR3 covers 15 residues. CDR3 bases: TGTGCCAGCAGTGACAGCGGGGGGGCTACCAATGAGCAGTTCTTC. Translation gives CASSDSGGATNEQFF.

The gene calls are TRBV5-6 and TRBJ1-1, with a tentative D call TRBD1 (6 bases). Trimming pared 0 bases from V and 4 bases from J, leaving 13 bases between. CDR3 length: 15 amino acids. Germline V gene lookup returns CDR1 SGHDT and CDR2 YYEEEE. The CDR3 nucleotides are TGTGCCAGCAGCTTGGGAAGGGGGTATGGCACTGAAGCTTTCTTT. It specifies CASSLGRGYGTEAFF.

The V gene is TRBV27, the J gene TRBJ1-4; D gene uncertain. Germline CDR1 is MNHEY and CDR2 is SMNVEV (reference sequence). The V and J ends lost 5 bases and 3 bases respectively, with 10 bases between them. The CDR3 sequence is 14 residues long. CDR3 sequence: CASSRGLANEKLFF. Here the CDR3 DNA reads TGTGCCAGCAGTAGAGGGCTTGCTAATGAAAAACTGTTTTTT.

This chain links TRBV6-2 or TRBV6-3 with TRBJ1-2; TRBD1 might be the D (6 bases). Per germline, CDR1 MNHEY and CDR2 SVGEGT. The CDR3 is 16 amino acids. V was pared by 6 bases and J by 0 bases, with 17 bases between. The CDR3, as DNA: TGTGCCAGCAGCACAGACCCGGACAGAACTAACTATGGCTACACCTTC. This codes for CASSTDPDRTNYGYTF.

The chain combines TRBV4-1 with TRBJ2-1, with 11 positions matching TRBD1. The CDR3 length is 17 residues. Germline loops: CDR1 MGHRA, CDR2 YSYEKL. After removal of 4 bases from V and 6 bases from J, the junction contained 11 bases not matched to a gene. CDR3 amino acids: CASSRGQGEGFRNEQFF. CDR3 DNA: TGCGCCAGCAGCCGGGGACAGGGGGAGGGCTTTCGCAATGAGCAGTTCTTC.

The chain uses TRBV12-5 and TRBJ1-1; 8 nucleotides align to TRBD1. Germline V gives CDR1 LGHNT, CDR2 FRNRAP. This CDR3 spans 12 amino acids. V trimming: 6 bases; J trimming: 4 bases; junction bases outside the gene matches: 1. The CDR3 reads CASGTGATEAFF. The CDR3 DNA is TGTGCTAGTGGGACAGGGGCCACTGAAGCTTTCTTT.

This chain joins TRBV5-1 and TRBJ1-1, with no clear D. V lost 1 base, J lost 2 bases, and 12 bases lay in between. Germline V gene data show CDR1 as SGHRS and CDR2 as YFSETQ. This CDR3 region has 15 residues. DNA for the CDR3: TGCGCCAGCAGCTTGATTTACGCGAGCAACACTGAAGCTTTCTTT. Its protein is CASSLIYASNTEAFF.

The rearrangement joins TRBV25-1 to TRBJ1-2; D unresolved. Germline lookup yields CDR1 MGHDK and CDR2 SYGVNS. V lost 3 bases and J lost 4, with 9 bases in between. The CDR3 has 13 amino acids. CDR3 sequence: CASSDLGIYGYTF. For the CDR3, the DNA is TGTGCCAGCAGTGACCTCGGGATCTATGGCTACACCTTC.